This TCR beta chain came from a study of cytomegalovirus exposure and HLA in healthy donors. Study overall: One earlier analysis, a look at about 179 million T cells, found more than 100 million unique TCR beta sequences. Whole-study findings and limits: Data from an earlier analysis indicated that most TCR beta V segments were productive either about 87% or about 30% of the time.

It was with 60 Vbeta and 13 Jbeta primers that the PCR ran. The table came from immunoSEQ multiplex PCR; TCRdb's copy has only in-frame clones and leaves some out. Of about 140,000 clones detected, around three quarters appear once; the ten largest clones hold almost 7%. This clone has more than one count but fewer than ten. Its cognate antigen is unknown. The CDR3 contains 16 residues. CDR1 and CDR2 from the germline V gene are SEHNR and FQNEAQ (reference sequence). The J segment lost 7 bases and the V segment lost 5 bases, leaving 11 bases of the junction unmatched. V usage is TRBV7-9 and J usage is TRBJ1-4, with 9 bases lining up with TRBD1. The sample taken for sequencing was PBMCs. This clonotype was obtained from a man in his forties in good health and CMV-seropositive. CDR3 residues: CASSPSGTGLFEKLFF. As DNA, the CDR3 is TGTGCCAGCAGCCCTTCGGGGACAGGGCTTTTTGAAAAACTGTTTTTT. The full variable domain, completed using reference TRBV7-9 and TRBJ1-4, is DTGVSQNPRHKITKRGQNVTFRCDPISEHNRLYWYRQTLGQGPEFLTYFQNEAQLEKSRLLSDRFSAERPKGSFSTLEIQRTEQGDSAMYLCASSPSGTGLFEKLFFGSGTQLSVL.